A selection of T cell receptor beta chains follows, all from one sample in a study of beta chain features in type 1 diabetes. Sequenced by immunoSEQ multiplex PCR; TCRdb stores in-frame clones only, minus some. The data hold 150,000 to 190,000 clones, with under 9.5% observed a single time. Sequenced material: central memory CD4+ T cells from blood. The receptor source for this set is a man aged 18 to 30 in good health. CDR3s include the opening cysteine and the closing phenylalanine or tryptophan. Fields, in order: CDR3 DNA, CDR3 protein, clone size, J gene, D gene, V gene. D genes are given only for firm matches. Expanded clones get a size class; other rows say once, few or many, or leave the size out.

DNA: TGTGCCAGCAGCACACCGACAGGGTCGGCGACAGATACGCAGTATTTT
CDR3: CASSTPTGSATDTQYF
size: many
J: TRBJ2-3
D: TRBD1
V: TRBV5-4

DNA: TGTGCCAGTAGTAAGACAGGGGATGGTCAGCCCCAGCATTTT
CDR3: CASSKTGDGQPQHF
size: few
J: TRBJ1-5
D: TRBD1
V: TRBV19

DNA: TGCAGTGCTACCAGTTCCTACGAGCAGTACTTC
CDR3: CSATSSYEQYF
size: many
J: TRBJ2-7
D: .
V: TRBV20-1

DNA: TGTGCCAGCAGCGGACAGGGGATGTATGAGCAGTTCTTC
CDR3: CASSGQGMYEQFF
size: few
J: TRBJ2-1
D: TRBD1
V: TRBV9

DNA: TGTGCCAGCAGCCAGAGCAGGGATACGCAGTATTTT
CDR3: CASSQSRDTQYF
size: many
J: TRBJ2-3
D: .
V: TRBV7-8

DNA: TGCAGCGTCGAAAACTCCGGGACTCACCCTTTAGCTTTCTTT
CDR3: CSVENSGTHPLAFF
size: few
J: TRBJ1-1
D: .
V: TRBV29-1

DNA: TGCGCCAGCAGCACGGGACAGCCCTACGAGCAGTACTTC
CDR3: CASSTGQPYEQYF
size: .
J: TRBJ2-7
D: TRBD1
V: TRBV4-3

DNA: TGTGCCAGCTCACAGAACGGGGACTATGGCTACACCTTC
CDR3: CASSQNGDYGYTF
size: .
J: TRBJ1-2
D: .
V: TRBV19

DNA: TGTGCCAGCAGCACACTACAGGGGGCGCGGGGCTACACCTTC
CDR3: CASSTLQGARGYTF
size: few
J: TRBJ1-2
D: TRBD1
V: TRBV28

DNA: TGTGCCAGCAGCTTGAGACATCCCGAGAACACCGGGGAGCTGTTTTTT
CDR3: CASSLRHPENTGELFF
size: few
J: TRBJ2-2
D: .
V: TRBV5-5

DNA: TGTGCCTGGAGTCCAACACTGAACACTGAAGCTTTCTTT
CDR3: CAWSPTLNTEAFF
size: many
J: TRBJ1-1
D: .
V: TRBV30

DNA: TGCGCCAGCAGCTTGGTTGGGGGACTCTCGAACACCGGGGAGCTGTTTTTT
CDR3: CASSLVGGLSNTGELFF
size: .
J: TRBJ2-2
D: .
V: TRBV5-1

DNA: TGTGCCAGCAGCTTAGTTGCAGGGGTGAACACTGAAGCTTTCTTT
CDR3: CASSLVAGVNTEAFF
size: few
J: TRBJ1-1
D: .
V: TRBV7-2

DNA: TGCAGCGTTATGGCGGGGGGCACAGATACGCAGTATTTT
CDR3: CSVMAGGTDTQYF
size: many
J: TRBJ2-3
D: TRBD2
V: TRBV29-1

DNA: TGTGCCAGCAGCCAGGAGGTTGGTAATTCACCCCTCCACTTT
CDR3: CASSQEVGNSPLHF
size: many
J: TRBJ1-6
D: .
V: TRBV14

DNA: TGTGCCTGGAGTCGGGGATCGGCTTATAGCAATCAGCCCCAGCATTTT
CDR3: CAWSRGSAYSNQPQHF
size: .
J: TRBJ1-5
D: .
V: TRBV30

DNA: TGTGCCAGTATCCGCACCGGGACTAGCGCTAAGCAGTACTTC
CDR3: CASIRTGTSAKQYF
size: few
J: TRBJ2-7
D: TRBD2
V: TRBV7-8

DNA: TGTGCCAGCAGTCCTAGACAGGGAGAACTGTTTTTT
CDR3: CASSPRQGELFF
size: many
J: TRBJ1-4
D: TRBD1
V: TRBV27

DNA: TGCGCCAGCAGTCAGGGCCTGTCTCAAGTCTACAATGAGCAGTTCTTC
CDR3: CASSQGLSQVYNEQFF
size: many
J: TRBJ2-1
D: .
V: TRBV5-1

DNA: TGTGCCAGCAGCGATACTAGCGGGGAGGGAGATACGCAGTATTTT
CDR3: CASSDTSGEGDTQYF
size: .
J: TRBJ2-3
D: TRBD2
V: TRBV4-2

DNA: TGTGCCACCAGCAGAGTGACAGGGGGGTGGACTGAAGCTTTCTTT
CDR3: CATSRVTGGWTEAFF
size: few
J: TRBJ1-1
D: TRBD1
V: TRBV15

DNA: TGCGCCAGCAGCTTGGATCCGAATGGGGGGAGCACAGATACGCAGTATTTT
CDR3: CASSLDPNGGSTDTQYF
size: few
J: TRBJ2-3
D: .
V: TRBV5-1

DNA: TGTGCCAGCAGCTTAGACAGGTTCGACGGAAAACTGTTTTTT
CDR3: CASSLDRFDGKLFF
size: few
J: TRBJ1-4
D: .
V: TRBV7-6

DNA: TGTGCCAGCAGCTCCGGGCAGGGTTACAATGAGCAGTTCTTC
CDR3: CASSSGQGYNEQFF
size: many
J: TRBJ2-1
D: .
V: TRBV11-2

DNA: TGCAGCGTAGGAACTAGCGGGGGGGCGGAGACCCAGTACTTC
CDR3: CSVGTSGGAETQYF
size: few
J: TRBJ2-5
D: TRBD2
V: TRBV29-1

DNA: TGTGCCAGCTCCCCCCAAGGGGCAAAGAACACTGAAGCTTTCTTT
CDR3: CASSPQGAKNTEAFF
size: .
J: TRBJ1-1
D: .
V: TRBV18

DNA: TGTGCCAGCAGCCGAGGATTGGAGGGGCGCTGGGCCAACGTCCTGACTTTC
CDR3: CASSRGLEGRWANVLTF
size: .
J: TRBJ2-6
D: .
V: TRBV7-6

DNA: TGTGCCAGCTCCCGGGGGCTAGCGGGAGGATACGAGCAGTACTTC
CDR3: CASSRGLAGGYEQYF
size: few
J: TRBJ2-7
D: TRBD2
V: TRBV18

DNA: TGTGCCAGCACGAACAGGATCCTCTACGAGCAGTACTTC
CDR3: CASTNRILYEQYF
size: few
J: TRBJ2-7
D: .
V: TRBV6-1

DNA: TGTGCCTGGAGTGCCTTCGGGGACAGGGGGCGGTTTAATGAAAAACTGTTTTTT
CDR3: CAWSAFGDRGRFNEKLFF
size: .
J: TRBJ1-4
D: TRBD1
V: TRBV30

DNA: TGTGCCAGCAGACTAGAGACAGGGAACACCGGGGAGCTGTTTTTT
CDR3: CASRLETGNTGELFF
size: .
J: TRBJ2-2
D: .
V: TRBV28

DNA: TGCGCCAGCAGCCAAGAGTTCTTGGGGGCTGCTGGGGCCAACGTCCTGACTTTC
CDR3: CASSQEFLGAAGANVLTF
size: few
J: TRBJ2-6
D: .
V: TRBV4-3

DNA: TGTGCCAGTAGTACACAGGCCGTGCAAGAGACCCAGTACTTC
CDR3: CASSTQAVQETQYF
size: few
J: TRBJ2-5
D: .
V: TRBV19

DNA: TGTGCCAGCTCTCTCCGACAGGAAGGCTCCTACGAGCAGTACTTC
CDR3: CASSLRQEGSYEQYF
size: few
J: TRBJ2-7
D: .
V: TRBV18

DNA: TGTGCCAGCAGCACCTGGACTAGCGGGGTGTCCAGGGATACGCAGTATTTT
CDR3: CASSTWTSGVSRDTQYF
size: .
J: TRBJ2-3
D: TRBD2
V: TRBV7-2

DNA: TGCGCCAGCAGCTTGGGGGACACCCTCTCCTACGAGCAGTACTTC
CDR3: CASSLGDTLSYEQYF
size: few
J: TRBJ2-7
D: .
V: TRBV5-1

DNA: TGTGCCAGCAGACCCGGGACAGAGGCAGATACGCAGTATTTT
CDR3: CASRPGTEADTQYF
size: few
J: TRBJ2-3
D: TRBD1
V: TRBV7-2

DNA: TGTGCCAGCATGCAACAGCCTGGAAACACCATATATTTT
CDR3: CASMQQPGNTIYF
size: .
J: TRBJ1-3
D: .
V: TRBV2

DNA: TGTGCCAGCAGCCGGACTAGCGGGCCGACCTCTGGGGCCAACGTCCTGACTTTC
CDR3: CASSRTSGPTSGANVLTF
size: .
J: TRBJ2-6
D: TRBD2
V: TRBV5-4

DNA: TGCGCCAGCAGTGGACAGGGTCGAGATACGCAGTATTTT
CDR3: CASSGQGRDTQYF
size: .
J: TRBJ2-3
D: TRBD1
V: TRBV5-1

DNA: TGTGCCAGCAGTTTACGAGGGAGTATGTTGAACATTCAGTACTTC
CDR3: CASSLRGSMLNIQYF
size: .
J: TRBJ2-4
D: .
V: TRBV28

DNA: TGTGCAAGTCGCCAACGACCGGGACTAGCGACCTACGAGCAGTACTTC
CDR3: CASRQRPGLATYEQYF
size: .
J: TRBJ2-7
D: .
V: TRBV12-2

DNA: TGCGCCAGCAGGGGGCCCGGGGAGCTGTTTTTT
CDR3: CASRGPGELFF
size: few
J: TRBJ2-2
D: .
V: TRBV4-3

DNA: TGTGCCACCAGCGGGTTGGGGACTAGCGGGTCCTACGAGCAGTACTTC
CDR3: CATSGLGTSGSYEQYF
size: .
J: TRBJ2-7
D: TRBD2
V: TRBV15

DNA: TGTGCCAGCAGCACCATAGGACTTTCAATGAACACTGAAGCTTTCTTT
CDR3: CASSTIGLSMNTEAFF
size: few
J: TRBJ1-1
D: .
V: TRBV11-1

DNA: TGTGCCTGGAGGCTAGCGGGAGGGCCTAAGCAGTACTTC
CDR3: CAWRLAGGPKQYF
size: .
J: TRBJ2-5
D: TRBD2
V: TRBV30

DNA: TGTGCCAGCAGCCAAGTAAAGCTTGCCTACACCGGGGAGCTGTTTTTT
CDR3: CASSQVKLAYTGELFF
size: .
J: TRBJ2-2
D: .
V: TRBV4-2

DNA: TGTGCCAGCGCGGACGGGATGAGCTCCTACGAGCAGTACTTC
CDR3: CASADGMSSYEQYF
size: few
J: TRBJ2-7
D: .
V: TRBV9

DNA: TGTGCCAGCAGTTCCCTGTATAACGGGTCCTACGAGCAGTACTTC
CDR3: CASSSLYNGSYEQYF
size: few
J: TRBJ2-7
D: .
V: TRBV28

DNA: TGTGCCAGCAGCTTAGATCGGAATCAGCCCCAGCATTTT
CDR3: CASSLDRNQPQHF
size: few
J: TRBJ1-5
D: .
V: TRBV7-9

DNA: TGTGCCACCTGGTCTAGCGGGAGAGTGGGCACTGAGCAGTTCTTC
CDR3: CATWSSGRVGTEQFF
size: few
J: TRBJ2-1
D: TRBD2
V: TRBV10-3

DNA: TGTGCCAGCAGCAGGACGGGACAACTCCAAGAGACCCAGTACTTC
CDR3: CASSRTGQLQETQYF
size: few
J: TRBJ2-5
D: .
V: TRBV5-5